The clone carrying this T cell receptor (beta chain) was observed once. The antigen remains undetermined. At collection, donors were nominally healthy, but unrecorded immune exposures were probable. This sample was taken from a study of cytomegalovirus exposure and HLA in healthy donors. Study background: Approximately 180 million T cells yielded approximately 100 million unique TCR beta sequences, as an earlier analysis found.

With 60 Vbeta and 13 Jbeta primers, the PCR was carried out. Assay used: immunoSEQ multiplex PCR; TCRdb lists only in-frame clones, some missing. Among 150,000 to 200,000 clones, over 75% were seen once, and the ten largest hold around 1.5%. Study-wide results and limits: In a later analysis, compared with equally common non-associated chains, HLA-associated beta chains were more expanded. Among the sequence variants, a highly shared cluster was likely an artifact of sequencing.

The clonotype originates from a woman aged 30 to 39 in good health and CMV-seronegative. What was sequenced was PBMCs.

The CDR3 sequence: CSGDNYNEQFF. DNA of the CDR3: TGCAGCGGGGACAACTACAATGAGCAGTTCTTC. V gene TRBV20-1 combines with J gene TRBJ2-1; tentatively, D is TRBD1 (6 bases). CDR1 and CDR2 from the germline V gene are DFQATT and SNEGSKA (reference sequence). The CDR3 runs to 11 residues.